The rows below give T cell receptor beta chains drawn from one sample of a study of cytomegalovirus exposure and HLA in healthy donors. Some clones are missing from TCRdb's copy, which holds only in-frame ones; the method was immunoSEQ multiplex PCR. The table shows around 130,000 clones, with about two thirds occurring only once. The sequenced sample consisted of PBMCs. The receptor source for this set is an older woman in good health and CMV-seropositive. The CDR3 runs from the conserved cysteine through the conserved F or W. The order of the fields is J gene, D gene, clone size, V gene, CDR3 protein, CDR3 DNA. D genes are given only for firm matches. The size of a clone is reported for some rows only, either as once, few or many, or as a class for expanded clones.

>TRBJ1-6|-|-|TRBV19
CASSIDRISSPLHF
TGTGCCAGTAGTATCGACAGGATAAGTTCACCCCTCCACTTT
>TRBJ1-1|TRBD1|-|TRBV14
CASSQLTGVVNTEAFF
TGTGCCAGCAGCCAACTGACAGGGGTAGTGAACACTGAAGCTTTCTTT
>TRBJ2-1|-|-|TRBV5-1
CASSLGDTSYNEQFF
TGCGCCAGCAGCTTGGGGGACACTTCCTACAATGAGCAGTTCTTC
>TRBJ2-3|TRBD2|-|TRBV9
CASSVEVGGGADTQYF
TGTGCCAGCAGCGTAGAAGTGGGCGGGGGGGCAGATACGCAGTATTTT
>TRBJ1-1|-|-|TRBV7-9
CASSLGQGQAFF
TGTGCCAGCAGCCTCGGGCAGGGGCAAGCTTTCTTT
>TRBJ1-1|-|-|TRBV19
CASSRMEGLGNTEAFF
TGTGCCAGTAGTAGAATGGAGGGGTTAGGTAACACTGAAGCTTTCTTT
>TRBJ2-7|TRBD2|few|TRBV7-6
CASSLAGEGRGDEQYF
TGTGCCAGCAGCTTAGCTGGGGAGGGGCGGGGAGACGAGCAGTACTTC
>TRBJ1-5|-|-|TRBV14
CASSQSSNQPQHF
TGTGCCAGCAGCCAGAGCAGCAATCAGCCCCAGCATTTT
>TRBJ2-1|-|-|TRBV5-6
CASSLGVYNEQFF
TGTGCCAGCAGCTTGGGCGTCTACAATGAGCAGTTCTTC
>TRBJ2-1|TRBD1|-|TRBV5-1
CASSLGGARNEQFF
TGCGCCAGCAGCTTAGGGGGCGCGAGGAATGAGCAGTTCTTC
>TRBJ1-1|-|-|TRBV5-4
CASSFPLGGTEAFF
TGTGCCAGCAGCTTCCCTCTAGGGGGCACTGAAGCTTTCTTT
>TRBJ2-5|TRBD1|-|TRBV6-5
CASTDLGTGVQTQYF
TGTGCCAGCACCGACCTTGGGACAGGGGTGCAGACCCAGTACTTC
>TRBJ1-1|-|-|TRBV7-3
CASSPTHENTEAFF
TGTGCCAGCAGCCCGACTCATGAGAACACTGAAGCTTTCTTT
>TRBJ2-7|-|-|TRBV6-5
CASSPQTASYEQYF
TGTGCCAGCAGTCCCCAGACAGCCTCCTACGAGCAGTACTTC
>TRBJ2-6|-|-|TRBV6-1
CASSEGKEQGISGANVLTF
TGTGCCAGCAGTGAAGGGAAGGAACAGGGAATCTCTGGGGCCAACGTCCTGACTTTC
>TRBJ1-2|TRBD1|-|TRBV5-1
CASSLEHVGQGYGYTF
TGCGCCAGCAGCTTGGAGCACGTAGGACAGGGCTATGGCTACACCTTC
>TRBJ1-2|TRBD1|-|TRBV5-1
CASSLPGQEPYGYTF
TGCGCCAGCAGCTTGCCGGGACAGGAACCCTATGGCTACACCTTC
>TRBJ2-3|TRBD2|few|TRBV5-4
CASSALAGGSTDTQYF
TGTGCCAGCAGCGCCTTAGCGGGGGGGAGCACAGATACGCAGTATTTT
>TRBJ2-5|-|-|TRBV7-9
CSSSLAAGPETQYF
TGTTCCAGCAGCTTAGCGGCAGGGCCAGAGACCCAGTACTTC
>TRBJ1-6|-|-|TRBV6-5
CASSSDGDNSPLHF
TGTGCCAGCAGCTCCGACGGAGATAATTCCCCCCTCCACTTT
>TRBJ1-2|TRBD1|once|TRBV6-5
CASSWTGGSGYTF
TGTGCCAGCAGCTGGACAGGGGGTAGTGGCTACACCTTC
>TRBJ1-5|-|once|TRBV29-1
CSVGGVQNQPQHF
TGCAGCGTTGGCGGGGTTCAAAATCAGCCCCAGCATTTT
>TRBJ1-1|TRBD1|-|TRBV15
CATSRDGTVGDTEAFF
TGTGCCACCAGCAGAGATGGGACAGTCGGCGACACTGAAGCTTTCTTT
>TRBJ2-1|-|-|TRBV5-1
CASSLAMASYNEQFF
TGCGCCAGCAGCTTGGCGATGGCCTCCTACAATGAGCAGTTCTTC
>TRBJ2-5|-|-|TRBV2
CASSERSGSSQETQYF
TGTGCCAGCAGTGAGCGGTCAGGGTCCTCCCAAGAGACCCAGTACTTC
>TRBJ1-2|-|-|TRBV14
CASSNLLPTGPVDYTF
TGTGCCAGCAGCAACCTTTTACCGACTGGCCCGGTCGACTACACCTTC
>TRBJ2-2|TRBD1|-|TRBV7-7
CASSLEGQGFGELFF
TGTGCCAGCAGCTTAGAGGGACAGGGTTTCGGGGAGCTGTTTTTT
>TRBJ2-3|-|-|TRBV5-1
CASSLGGTASTDTQYF
TGCGCCAGCAGCCTGGGGGGGACAGCGAGCACAGATACGCAGTATTTT
>TRBJ1-3|TRBD1|-|TRBV27
CASSLSGQANTIYF
TGTGCCAGCAGTTTATCCGGACAGGCGAACACCATATATTTT
>TRBJ2-7|TRBD2|few|TRBV11-2
CASSTIRLAGTPYEQYF
TGTGCCAGCAGCACCATCCGACTAGCGGGGACCCCCTACGAGCAGTACTTC
>TRBJ1-2|-|-|TRBV18
CASSPDRANYGYTF
TGTGCCAGCTCACCGGACAGAGCTAACTATGGCTACACCTTC
>TRBJ1-6|-|-|TRBV19
CASSISSSPLHF
TGTGCCAGTAGTATTTCGAGTTCACCCCTCCACTTT
>TRBJ2-5|TRBD1|few|TRBV5-4
CASSPRDRGPQETQYF
TGTGCCAGCAGCCCCCGGGACAGGGGTCCCCAAGAGACCCAGTACTTC
>TRBJ2-6|TRBD1|-|TRBV5-4
CASSLGQGSGANVLTF
TGTGCCAGCAGCTTGGGACAGGGCTCTGGGGCCAACGTCCTGACTTTC
>TRBJ2-7|TRBD2|few|TRBV6-1
CASSVSSGGEQYF
TGTGCCAGCAGTGTCAGTAGCGGGGGCGAGCAGTACTTC
>TRBJ1-6|-|-|TRBV6-1
CASTLGGSGNSPLHF
TGTGCCAGCACGCTCGGGGGATCTGGGAATTCACCCCTCCACTTT
>TRBJ1-3|TRBD1|-|TRBV6-5
CASRGQGRSGNTIYF
TGTGCCAGCAGGGGACAGGGTCGTTCCGGAAACACCATATATTTT
>TRBJ2-2|-|-|TRBV27
CASSLGQANTGELFF
TGTGCCAGCAGTTTAGGGCAGGCGAACACCGGGGAGCTGTTTTTT
>TRBJ2-1|-|-|TRBV20-1
CSATEQGFGFF
TGCAGTGCTACGGAACAGGGATTTGGATTCTTC
>TRBJ1-1|-|few|TRBV6-5
CASTDRFGAHTEAFF
TGTGCCAGCACCGACCGGTTTGGGGCCCACACTGAAGCTTTCTTT
>TRBJ2-1|TRBD1|-|TRBV4-1
CASSQQDRGNEQFF
TGCGCCAGCAGCCAACAGGACAGGGGTAATGAGCAGTTCTTC
>TRBJ1-3|-|-|TRBV29-1
CSVVGRLSGNTIYF
TGCAGCGTTGTTGGCAGGCTCTCTGGAAACACCATATATTTT
>TRBJ1-2|-|-|TRBV20-1
CSAGGYTF
TGCAGTGCCGGGGGCTACACCTTC
>TRBJ1-2|TRBD1|-|TRBV9
CASSAGTGDYGHTF
TGTGCCAGCAGCGCCGGGACAGGGGACTATGGCCACACCTTC
>TRBJ2-3|-|-|TRBV11-3
CASSLGRQGTDTQYF
TGTGCCAGCAGCTTAGGACGACAGGGCACAGATACGCAGTATTTT
>TRBJ2-6|TRBD1|-|TRBV5-1
CASSLALGQGSGANVLTF
TGCGCCAGCAGCTTGGCACTGGGACAGGGCTCTGGGGCCAACGTCCTGACTTTC
>TRBJ1-6|-|few|TRBV19
CASSRDTDNSPLHF
TGTGCCAGTAGTAGGGACACAGATAATTCACCCCTCCACTTT
>TRBJ2-7|-|few|TRBV6-5
CASIGTLSYEQYF
TGTGCCAGCATAGGGACACTATCCTACGAGCAGTACTTC